This is a list of T cell receptor beta chains from one sample in a study of cytomegalovirus exposure and HLA in healthy donors. TCRdb's table, derived via immunoSEQ multiplex PCR, lists solely in-frame clones and lacks some. The sample includes approximately 160,000 clones, 70% to 80% seen only once; the top ten take 1.4% to 1.5%. Sequencing was carried out using PBMCs. The receptors derive from a woman aged 25-40 years in good health and CMV-seropositive. CDR3s include the opening cysteine and the closing phenylalanine or tryptophan. A D gene is named only where the DNA matches it firmly. A row's size may be missing; if present it is once, few, many or a size class.

D	size	length	V	J	CDR3	DNA
TRBD2	-	15	TRBV9	TRBJ2-5	CASSAGTSVMETQYF	TGTGCCAGCAGCGCCGGGACTAGCGTAATGGAGACCCAGTACTTC
TRBD1	-	15	TRBV2	TRBJ2-2	CASSGTGGNTGELFF	TGTGCCAGCAGCGGGACAGGGGGCAACACCGGGGAGCTGTTTTTT
TRBD2	few	18	TRBV18	TRBJ2-1	CASSPIPGTSGRRLGQFF	TGTGCCAGCTCGCCGATACCCGGGACTAGCGGGAGGAGACTGGGGCAGTTCTTC
TRBD1	-	15	TRBV27	TRBJ1-5	CASSFSGTGGQPQHF	TGTGCCAGCAGTTTTTCCGGGACAGGGGGTCAGCCCCAGCATTTT
TRBD1	-	17	TRBV11-3	TRBJ2-3	CASSLVGTGGEADTQYF	TGTGCCAGCAGCTTAGTCGGGACAGGGGGCGAAGCAGATACGCAGTATTTT
-	-	14	TRBV7-2	TRBJ2-3	CASSLATGTDTQYF	TGTGCCAGCAGCTTAGCGACTGGCACAGATACGCAGTATTTT
TRBD2	-	15	TRBV5-4	TRBJ2-1	CASSPATGGLNEQFF	TGTGCCAGCAGCCCCGCAACGGGAGGACTCAATGAGCAGTTCTTC
-	-	13	TRBV30	TRBJ2-7	CAWSVGQLYEQYF	TGTGCCTGGAGTGTAGGACAGCTCTACGAGCAGTACTTC
TRBD2	-	15	TRBV5-4	TRBJ2-7	CASSQLAGSPYEQYF	TGTGCCAGCAGCCAACTAGCGGGATCCCCCTACGAGCAGTACTTC
TRBD1	-	15	TRBV5-4	TRBJ2-1	CASSLGTGEYNEQFF	TGTGCCAGCAGCTTGGGAACAGGGGAGTACAATGAGCAGTTCTTC
TRBD2	-	17	TRBV5-1	TRBJ2-3	CASSLTTSGRAGDTQYF	TGCGCCAGCAGCCTAACGACTAGCGGGAGGGCCGGAGATACGCAGTATTTT
-	-	15	TRBV6-6	TRBJ2-1	CASSQRSGNGDEQFF	TGTGCCAGCAGTCAACGAAGCGGAAATGGCGATGAGCAGTTCTTC
-	-	14	TRBV19	TRBJ2-1	CASSIGGVANEQFF	TGTGCCAGTAGTATTGGAGGTGTGGCCAATGAGCAGTTCTTC
-	few	17	TRBV2	TRBJ2-2	CASSGKTSQSNTGELFF	TGTGCCAGCAGTGGGAAGACTAGTCAATCGAACACCGGGGAGCTGTTTTTT
TRBD2	-	16	TRBV5-4	TRBJ2-7	CASSPGLAAASYEQYF	TGTGCCAGCAGCCCTGGACTAGCAGCGGCGTCCTACGAGCAGTACTTC
-	-	14	TRBV12-5	TRBJ1-3	CASGQTTGSDTIYF	TGTGCTAGTGGTCAAACCACAGGGAGCGACACCATATATTTT
-	once	16	TRBV27	TRBJ1-5	CASRMTGSGEYHPQHF	TGTGCCAGCAGGATGACAGGATCCGGAGAGTATCACCCCCAGCATTTT
TRBD2	-	20	TRBV5-1	TRBJ2-1	CASSGAGGLAGGASYNEQFF	TGCGCCAGCAGCGGAGCAGGGGGACTAGCGGGAGGTGCCTCCTACAATGAGCAGTTCTTC
TRBD1	-	16	TRBV19	TRBJ2-7	CASTLRWGQGIYEQYF	TGTGCCAGTACCCTCAGGTGGGGACAGGGGATCTACGAGCAGTACTTC
-	once	15	TRBV27	TRBJ2-7	CASSFWVGVRREQYF	TGTGCCAGCAGTTTTTGGGTGGGAGTGAGGCGCGAGCAGTACTTC
-	-	17	TRBV4-1	TRBJ1-5	CASSQDYGRGGNQPQHF	TGCGCCAGCAGCCAAGATTATGGCAGGGGCGGCAATCAGCCCCAGCATTTT
-	-	15	TRBV30	TRBJ1-1	CAWSVIGPANTEAFF	TGTGCCTGGAGTGTAATTGGGCCAGCGAACACTGAAGCTTTCTTT
TRBD1	-	13	TRBV7-3	TRBJ2-5	CASSFGQGETQYF	TGTGCCAGCAGCTTCGGACAGGGAGAGACCCAGTACTTC
TRBD1	-	15	TRBV6-5	TRBJ2-1	CASTSRQGAGDEQFF	TGTGCCAGCACTTCCCGACAGGGGGCCGGCGATGAGCAGTTCTTC
TRBD1	-	15	TRBV27	TRBJ1-2	CASSLSGTGWSGYTF	TGTGCCAGCAGTTTATCCGGGACAGGGTGGTCCGGCTACACCTTC
TRBD1	-	15	TRBV30	TRBJ1-2	CAWVYSRTGTDGYTF	TGTGCCTGGGTCTATTCAAGGACAGGGACGGATGGCTACACCTTC
TRBD1	-	14	TRBV6-1	TRBJ1-1	CASSKDRVKTEAFF	TGTGCCAGCAGTAAAGACAGGGTGAAAACTGAAGCTTTCTTT
-	-	14	TRBV6-5	TRBJ1-5	CASSQTASNQPQHF	TGTGCCAGCAGTCAGACTGCTAGCAATCAGCCCCAGCATTTT
-	-	13	TRBV19	TRBJ1-4	CASSAGFNEKLFF	TGTGCCAGTAGTGCGGGGTTTAATGAAAAACTGTTTTTT
-	-	16	TRBV18	TRBJ2-2	CASSPTRPSNTGELFF	TGTGCCAGCTCCCCAACTAGGCCCTCGAACACCGGGGAGCTGTTTTTT
-	-	14	TRBV7-6	TRBJ2-1	CASSLGLRGNEQFF	TGTGCCAGCAGCTTGGGTCTTAGAGGCAATGAGCAGTTCTTC
TRBD2	-	15	TRBV28	TRBJ2-7	CASSLLRLAGGEQYF	TGTGCCAGCAGTTTACTTAGACTAGCGGGAGGGGAGCAGTACTTC
-	few	16	TRBV28	TRBJ1-5	CASSQTGAGSNQPQHF	TGTGCCAGCAGTCAGACTGGGGCCGGCAGCAATCAGCCCCAGCATTTT
TRBD1	-	16	TRBV18	TRBJ1-2	CASSPAAGGLPSGYTF	TGTGCCAGCTCACCAGCGGCAGGGGGCCTTCCGAGTGGCTACACCTTC
TRBD1	-	15	TRBV4-2	TRBJ2-2	CASSPGQGNTGELFF	TGTGCCAGCAGCCCGGGACAGGGCAACACCGGGGAGCTGTTTTTT
TRBD2	-	18	TRBV9	TRBJ2-1	CASSVDVWGGRDDNEQFF	TGTGCCAGCAGCGTAGACGTGTGGGGCGGGAGAGACGACAATGAGCAGTTCTTC
TRBD1	-	16	TRBV4-3	TRBJ2-7	CASSQESTGGSYEQYF	TGCGCCAGCAGCCAAGAAAGTACAGGGGGCTCCTACGAGCAGTACTTC
TRBD2	few	12	TRBV27	TRBJ2-4	CAIIIREDIQYF	TGTGCCATTATAATTCGGGAGGACATTCAGTACTTC
-	-	14	TRBV18	TRBJ2-7	CASSPQTSSYEQYF	TGTGCCAGCTCACCACAGACAAGCTCCTACGAGCAGTACTTC
-	few	16	TRBV11-3	TRBJ2-2	CASSSGVSTGTGELFF	TGTGCCAGCAGCTCAGGCGTCTCGACGGGGACCGGGGAGCTGTTTTTT
TRBD1	-	20	TRBV5-1	TRBJ1-3	CASSLKPPGTADYSGNTIYF	TGCGCCAGCAGCTTAAAACCGCCCGGGACAGCGGATTACTCTGGAAACACCATATATTTT
-	-	18	TRBV9	TRBJ2-1	CASSVEAAGTSSYNEQFF	TGTGCCAGCAGCGTAGAGGCAGCGGGGACAAGCTCCTACAATGAGCAGTTCTTC
TRBD2	-	14	TRBV7-2	TRBJ2-7	CASSLRAGTYEQYF	TGTGCCAGCAGCTTACGAGCGGGGACGTACGAGCAGTACTTC
-	-	15	TRBV10-3	TRBJ2-2	CAIGRQGGNTGELFF	TGTGCCATCGGCAGACAGGGAGGGAACACCGGGGAGCTGTTTTTT
-	-	16	TRBV30	TRBJ2-3	CAWSVLGVLGTDTQYF	TGTGCCTGGAGTGTACTCGGGGTTTTGGGCACAGATACGCAGTATTTT
TRBD1	-	19	TRBV2	TRBJ2-2	CASSLQDRGRIAATGELFF	TGTGCCAGCAGTCTACAGGACAGGGGTCGGATAGCCGCAACCGGGGAGCTGTTTTTT
-	-	13	TRBV11-2	TRBJ1-2	CASSRATDYGYTF	TGTGCCAGCAGCCGGGCAACGGACTACGGCTACACCTTC
TRBD2	-	17	TRBV15	TRBJ2-5	CATSRERLAGGSETQYF	TGTGCCACCAGCAGAGAGAGACTAGCGGGAGGGTCAGAGACCCAGTACTTC